This T cell receptor (beta chain) was observed in a study of blood T cell repertoires in COVID-19 (dated by TCRdb to the early 2020s). Regarding the study in general: Samples covering the acute and convalescent phases of COVID-19 were provided by collaborators in the United States, Italy and Spain. Subjects who had been exposed to COVID-19, were actively infected with it, or had recovered from it provided the deeply sampled blood TCRbeta repertoires that made up the dataset. The repertoires were released in a freely available public database meant as a resource for research on the immune response to SARS-CoV-2. The samples were drawn from two sources: the first 160 participants of the ongoing ImmuneRACE study, and 1,200 or so subjects contributed by 6 global collaborators. The prospective study material was composed of cDNA or gDNA derived from T cells, B-cell-depleted T cells, or PBMCs. A de-identified subject ID, COVID-19 status, age in years and sex were almost always included in the sample metadata. Where available, HLA class I and class II types were obtained from metadata supplied by the sample provider rather than from assay-based typing.

This clone was seen only once. Its target antigen remains unknown. No base quality values were provided; no much bigger clone lies one nucleotide off. Broad study findings and their caveats: The amount of clinical and demographic metadata varied by source and participant and was provided uncurated.

TCRbeta CDR3 regions were amplified from genomic DNA using the immunoSEQ Assay, a bias-controlled multiplex PCR. The original pipeline was this. Nucleated cell counts per sample were estimated from amplification of reference gene primers within the assay. To quantify the absolute abundance of each unique TCRbeta CDR3 rearrangement, sequence reads were collapsed and filtered. For each sample, productive Simpson clonality was calculated as the square root of Simpson's diversity index over productive rearrangements. TCRdb provides this immuneACCESS table in a form limited to in-frame rearrangements. Some clones are lacking; in checked studies, under half of them reflect an unresolved V gene, and why the rest are absent is not known. V and J calls and clone size are given by that table; D and trimming were obtained from the DNA. Present in this sample are 50,000 to 55,000 clones, more than 80% of which were seen just once. The ten biggest clones cover roughly 2.5% of the sample.

The germline V gene encodes CDR1 LGHDT and CDR2 YNNKEL (reference sequence). From the cysteine through the phenylalanine, the CDR3 covers 15 amino acids. Kept here is only the CDR3 DNA, which spans 45 bases and is read in frame from base 1. V is shortened by 4 bases, J by 4 bases, and the region joining them spans 16 bases. Whole blood was collected in K2EDTA tubes by collaborating institutions according to the institutions' own protocols. Collaborator samples were shipped for TCRbeta analysis as frozen whole blood, isolated PBMCs, or DNA extracted from either sample type. The receptor was isolated from a man at least 80 years old with acute or convalescent COVID-19. The chain uses TRBV3-1 (or the pseudogene TRBV3-2) and TRBJ1-2; a weak D assignment points to TRBD1 (5 bases agree). The source material was peripheral blood. The CDR3 region has the sequence CASSPVGASGYGYTF. The nucleotide sequence is given as TGTGCCAGCAGCCCTGTTGGGGCATCAGGCTATGGCTACACCTTC.